Each of the 29 T cell receptor beta chains below was sequenced from the same sample in a study of T cell repertoires in cytomegalovirus infection (dated by TCRdb to the late 2010s). These receptors' antigens are unknown. Sequencing instrument: Illumina HiSeq 1500. TCRdb's own reprocessing of the public reads used fastp at Q25 and MiXCR and kept productive beta chains. Each CDR3 protein appears once, grouped with its most common genes and DNA. Here the sample has about 110,000 distinct CDR3 sequences; roughly a tenth occur a single time. The ten largest clones take up roughly 31% of the sample. The sample consisted of PBMCs, sequenced either directly or after in vitro stimulation (not recorded which). The receptors derive from a human donor in good health (CMV status not recorded). Some clones in this sample may be carry-over from other donors' samples.

The chain employs TRBV7-8 and TRBJ2-5, with D unresolved. This CDR3 is 12 amino acids long. Germline V gene data show CDR1 as SGHVS and CDR2 as FQNEAQ. V lost 7 bases and J lost 5, with 11 bases in between. The CDR3 spells CASTAEGETQYF. CDR3 DNA: TGTGCCAGCACCGCAGAAGGGGAGACCCAGTACTTC.

This clonotype showed up many times. V gene TRBV10-3 combines with J gene TRBJ2-3; D call uncertain. Germline-derived CDR1 and CDR2 are ENHRY and SYGVKD. This CDR3 spans 14 amino acids. V was cut by 0 bases and J by 1 base, with 5 bases left in between. The CDR3 sequence: CAISESGRTDTQYF. The CDR3, as DNA: TGTGCCATCAGTGAGTCCGGGCGCACAGATACGCAGTATTTT.

The gene calls are TRBV19 and TRBJ1-5; D is ambiguous. V gave up 5 bases and J gave up 8 bases, with 16 bases separating them. The CDR3 is 14 residues long. Germline V gives CDR1 LNHDA, CDR2 SQIVND (reference sequence). Here the CDR3 reads CASSSRGGLEPQHF. CDR3 nucleotides: TGTGCCAGTAGTTCCCGGGGAGGGCTGGAGCCCCAGCATTTT.

This clonotype was seen many times. The V call is TRBV10-2, the J call TRBJ1-2, with 9 positions matching TRBD1. This CDR3 spans 14 amino acids. The germline CDR1 and CDR2 sequences are WSHSY and SAAADI. V lost 3 bases to trimming and J lost 6 bases; unmatched junction nucleotides: 5. CDR3 nucleotide sequence: TGCGCCAGCAGTGAAGGGACAGGGTGGGATGGCTACACCTTC. It encodes CASSEGTGWDGYTF.

V is TRBV6-5 and J is TRBJ1-5; tentative D call: TRBD1 (5 bases). The CDR3 is 13 residues long. CDR1 is MNHEY, CDR2 SVGAGI, per germline. V was cut by 2 bases and J by 9 bases, with 11 bases left in between. For the CDR3, the DNA is TGTGCCAGCAGTTACGGGGGGGGGACGCCCCAGCATTTT. The encoded protein is CASSYGGGTPQHF.

This clonotype was observed a few times. V gene TRBV6-1 combines with J gene TRBJ2-5; D gene ambiguous. Trimming shortened V by 6 bases and J by 2 bases, and 1 base separated the two germline ends. Germline V lookup: CDR1 MNHNS, CDR2 SASEGT. The CDR3 contains 10 residues. Here the CDR3 DNA reads TGTGCCAGCAGACAAGAGACCCAGTACTTC. Protein: CASRQETQYF.

This clonotype was counted ten times or more. This chain connects TRBV7-8 to TRBJ2-1, with 10 bases lining up with TRBD2. The CDR3 has 15 residues. J was trimmed by 4 bases and V by 4 bases; bases with no gene match: 4. Germline V gene data show CDR1 as SGHVS and CDR2 as FQNEAQ. CDR3 DNA sequence: TGTGCCAGCAGCTCCGGGACTAGCGAGTACAATGAGCAGTTCTTC. As protein: CASSSGTSEYNEQFF.

This clonotype appeared many times. V gene TRBV7-2 combines with J gene TRBJ2-1; D unclear. This CDR3 has 14 residues. The germline V and J ends were trimmed by 11 bases and 0 bases, with 14 bases remaining between them. Looked up from germline, CDR1 is SGHTA and CDR2 is FQGNSA. The CDR3 DNA reads as TGTGCCCGGAGAGGTCCGAGCTCCTACAATGAGCAGTTCTTC. Protein product: CARRGPSSYNEQFF.

This clonotype was picked up many times. This chain connects TRBV7-2 to TRBJ1-1, with D perhaps TRBD1 (5 bases). This CDR3 has 13 amino acids. In germline, CDR1 is SGHTA, CDR2 FQGNSA. Trimming took 6 bases from V and 1 from J, leaving 9 bases between them. The CDR3 spells CASRTGQNTEAFF. DNA for the CDR3: TGTGCCAGCAGGACCGGACAGAACACTGAAGCTTTCTTT. Supplemented by reference TRBV7-2 and TRBJ1-1, the full variable domain reads GAGVSQSPSNKVTEKGKDVELRCDPISGHTALYWYRQSLGQGLEFLIYFQGNSAPDKSGLPSDRFSAERTGGSVSTLTIQRTQQEDSAVYLCASRTGQNTEAFFGQGTRLTVV.

The sample holds many counts of this clonotype. V is TRBV2 and J is TRBJ1-1; 11 bases map to TRBD1. J gave up 5 bases and V 6 bases, and 8 bases lay outside the gene matches. The CDR3 sequence is 15 residues long. The germline CDR1 and CDR2 sequences are SNHLY and FYNNEI. The CDR3 here is CASSAPDRGHTEAFF. CDR3 nucleotides: TGTGCCAGCAGCGCGCCGGACAGGGGGCATACTGAAGCTTTCTTT.

This clonotype has more than one count but fewer than ten. The chain uses TRBV5-4 and TRBJ2-2, with 7 bases that match TRBD2. The ends lost 0 bases at V and 8 bases at J; junction bases unmatched: 13. Per germline, CDR1 SGHNT and CDR2 YYREEE (reference sequence). The CDR3 loop spans 17 amino acids. CDR3 region: CASSLVWGEGTTGELFF. The CDR3 region has the DNA TGTGCCAGCAGCTTGGTTTGGGGGGAGGGAACGACGGGGGAGCTGTTTTTT.

This rearrangement joins TRBV27 to TRBJ1-1; 9 nucleotides align to TRBD1. The ends lost 3 bases at V and 3 bases at J; junction bases unmatched: 8. There are 16 residues in the CDR3. Germline-derived CDR1 and CDR2 are MNHEY and SMNVEV (reference sequence). The CDR3 DNA reads TGTGCCAGCAGTTTGGGACAGGGAGGGGGCTACACTGAAGCTTTCTTT. Protein product: CASSLGQGGGYTEAFF.

This clonotype was seen a handful of times. This chain uses TRBV29-1 with TRBJ2-6; the match to TRBD1 covers 9 bases. Germline V lookup: CDR1 SQVTM, CDR2 ANQGSEA. The CDR3 consists of 16 residues. Trimming at V came to 6 bases and at J to 0 bases, leaving 6 bases not matched to a gene. CDR3 bases: TGCAGCGTACCCGGGACAGGGCCCTCTGGGGCCAACGTCCTGACTTTC. This encodes CSVPGTGPSGANVLTF.

This clonotype was detected only a few times. V and J are TRBV7-9 and TRBJ1-1; the match to TRBD1 covers 8 bases. V shed 3 bases, J shed 6 bases, and the junction held 6 bases outside the gene matches. The CDR3 covers 14 residues. The germline gives CDR1 SEHNR, CDR2 FQNEAQ (reference sequence). DNA of the CDR3: TGTGCCAGCAGCTTGGAACTGGACAGGGCTGAAGCTTTCTTT. The encoded protein is CASSLELDRAEAFF.

This clonotype was seen at least ten times. V usage is TRBV7-9 and J usage is TRBJ2-7, with TRBD2 matching over 11 bases. Germline V gene lookup returns CDR1 SEHNR and CDR2 FQNEAQ (reference sequence). This CDR3 contains 15 residues. V lost 1 base and J lost 1; bases outside the gene matches: 0. CDR3 sequence (DNA): TGTGCCAGCAGCTTAGGACTAGCGGGATCCTACGAGCAGTACGTC. Translation: CASSLGLAGSYEQYV.

This clonotype was detected many times. This sequence joins TRBV7-9 and TRBJ1-5; D possibly corresponds to TRBD1 (5 bases). CDR3 length equals 14 residues. Germline V lookup: CDR1 SEHNR, CDR2 FQNEAQ (reference sequence). Trimming removed 1 base from V and 4 bases from J, with 8 bases in between. The CDR3, as DNA: TGTGCCAGCAGCTTAGGGGGGTTTAATCAGCCCCAGCATTTT. Protein product: CASSLGGFNQPQHF.

This clonotype appeared many times. CDR3 in amino acids: CASSTNTRDEAFF. CDR3 nucleotides: TGTGCCAGCAGTACTAATACGAGGGATGAAGCTTTCTTT. V gene TRBV7-9 combines with J gene TRBJ1-1, with unresolved D. Germline V gene lookup returns CDR1 SEHNR and CDR2 FQNEAQ (reference sequence). The germline V and J ends were trimmed by 6 bases and 7 bases, with 15 bases remaining between them. The CDR3 extends over 13 amino acids. Supplemented by reference TRBV7-9 and TRBJ1-1, the full variable domain reads DTGVSQNPRHKITKRGQNVTFRCDPISEHNRLYWYRQTLGQGPEFLTYFQNEAQLEKSRLLSDRFSAERPKGSFSTLEIQRTEQGDSAMYLCASSTNTRDEAFFGQGTRLTVV.

This clonotype was observed a few times. J is TRBJ1-4 and V is TRBV7-9, with no clear D. Germline V gene lookup returns CDR1 SEHNR and CDR2 FQNEAQ (reference sequence). Trimming took 5 bases from V and 8 from J, leaving 12 bases between them. This CDR3 is 13 amino acids long. CDR3 region: CASSLSEEEKLFF. As DNA, the CDR3 is TGTGCCAGCAGCCTCTCGGAAGAAGAAAAACTGTTTTTT.

This clonotype was detected many times. This chain joins TRBV10-2 and TRBJ1-2; D remains unclear. The CDR3 covers 12 residues. The germline V and J ends were trimmed by 8 bases and 8 bases, with 15 bases remaining between them. Germline loops: CDR1 WSHSY, CDR2 SAAADI. CDR3 sequence reads: CASSGAIGGYTF. CDR3 in DNA: TGCGCCAGCTCGGGAGCAATTGGGGGCTACACCTTC.

The table lists this clonotype with a few counts. This chain links TRBV2 with TRBJ2-1; D is perhaps TRBD2 (6 bases). CDR1 and CDR2 from the germline V gene are SNHLY and FYNNEI. The CDR3 runs 16 residues. The V end was cut by 6 bases, the J end by 3 bases, with 18 bases between. The CDR3 region is CASRKRLATLYNEQFF. CDR3 sequence (DNA): TGTGCCAGCAGGAAACGTCTAGCGACCCTCTACAATGAGCAGTTCTTC. The variable domain in full, completed from reference TRBV2 and TRBJ2-1, reads EPEVTQTPSHQVTQMGQEVILRCVPISNHLYFYWYRQILGQKVEFLVSFYNNEISEKSEIFDDQFSVERPDGSNFTLKIRSTKLEDSAMYFCASRKRLATLYNEQFFGPGTRLTVL.

The table lists this clonotype with a few counts. The genes are TRBV12-3 or TRBV12-4 and TRBJ2-7; D may be TRBD1 (5 bases). This CDR3 spans 14 amino acids. V lost 5 bases, J lost 0 bases, and 11 bases lay in between. CDR3: CASSLARGSYEQYF. The CDR3 region has the DNA TGTGCCAGCAGTCTCGCTAGGGGCTCCTACGAGCAGTACTTC.

This clonotype occurred a few times. V is TRBV12-3 or TRBV12-4 and J is TRBJ2-7, with TRBD2 matching 9 bases. This CDR3 contains 18 residues. V trimming: 1 base; J trimming: 1 base; junction bases outside the gene matches: 11. CDR3 residues: CASSLGVWREGRSYEQYF. CDR3 DNA sequence: TGTGCCAGCAGTTTAGGGGTTTGGCGGGAGGGACGATCCTACGAGCAGTACTTC.

At least ten counts were recorded for this clonotype. The genes are TRBV7-2 and TRBJ1-2; D uncertain. This CDR3 contains 12 residues. Trimming shortened V by 2 bases and J by 13 bases, and 14 bases separated the two germline ends. Germline V gene data show CDR1 as SGHTA and CDR2 as FQGNSA. The DNA for the CDR3 is TGTGCCAGCAGCTTATTTAGGCAGTTTCCCACCTTC. It codes for CASSLFRQFPTF.

The genes are TRBV2 and TRBJ2-1; 8 bases line up with TRBD2. Germline CDR1 SNHLY, CDR2 FYNNEI. V gave up 7 bases and J gave up 0 bases; unmatched junction bases: 11. This CDR3 comprises 17 residues. CDR3 loop: CASKALAGDSSYNEQFF. DNA for the CDR3: TGTGCCAGCAAGGCTCTAGCGGGCGACAGCTCCTACAATGAGCAGTTCTTC.

The chain recombines TRBV7-4 with TRBJ2-5; 10 bases match TRBD2. Germline lookup yields CDR1 SGHVT and CDR2 SQSDAQ. The CDR3 length is 16 residues. J was trimmed by 2 bases and V by 5 bases; bases with no gene match: 8. The DNA of the CDR3 is TGTGCCAGCAGCATATACGGGACTAGCGCACAAGAGACCCAGTACTTC. It encodes CASSIYGTSAQETQYF.

This clonotype was seen repeatedly, ten times or more. This sequence joins TRBV6-2 or TRBV6-3 and TRBJ2-7; TRBD2 agrees at 11 bases. The junction had 18 bases not matched to a gene; V was cut back by 7 bases and J by 4 bases. Germline assignment: CDR1 MNHEY and CDR2 SVGEGT. The CDR3 totals 18 residues. CDR3 protein: CASKTPSRLAGPVYEQYV. CDR3 DNA sequence: TGTGCCAGCAAAACCCCGTCGAGACTAGCGGGACCTGTTTACGAGCAGTACGTC.

The gene calls are TRBV7-3 and TRBJ2-1; TRBD2 agrees at 12 bases. The J segment lost 7 bases and the V segment lost 5 bases, leaving 3 bases of the junction unmatched. Germline CDR1 is SGHTA and CDR2 is FQGTGA. This CDR3 region has 14 residues. The CDR3 here is CASSQTSGRNEQFF. DNA of the CDR3: TGTGCCAGCAGCCAAACTAGCGGGAGGAATGAGCAGTTCTTC.

J is TRBJ1-1 and V is TRBV10-3; D not certain. V was cut by 0 bases and J by 5 bases, with 16 bases left in between. This CDR3 region has 16 residues. Germline V lookup: CDR1 ENHRY, CDR2 SYGVKD. Here the CDR3 reads CAISESRWSEPTEAFF. CDR3 DNA: TGTGCCATCAGTGAGTCGAGATGGAGCGAGCCGACTGAAGCTTTCTTT.

This clonotype came up many times. This sequence joins TRBV12-5 and TRBJ2-1, with 9 nucleotides matching TRBD2. V shed 5 bases and J 4 bases; nucleotides not matched to a gene: 6. The germline V gene has CDR1 LGHNT and CDR2 FRNRAP. This CDR3 is 15 amino acids long. The CDR3 sequence is CASGLGLATYNEQFF. CDR3 DNA sequence: TGTGCTAGTGGTCTAGGACTAGCGACTTACAATGAGCAGTTCTTC.